This passage covers 30 T cell receptor beta chains from one sample sequenced in a study of blood T cell repertoires in COVID-19 (dated by TCRdb to the early 2020s). The method behind the library was the immunoSEQ multiplex PCR assay. TCRdb took this table from immuneACCESS and kept in-frame rearrangements with V and J called. Such tables lack part of the clones; where checked against another copy, unresolved V genes explain under half of the gap, and the rest is unexplained. Here the sample has some 330,000 clones; more than 75% occur a single time. The top ten clones comprise approximately 4.1% of the sample. Material for sequencing was PBMCs or T cells enriched from blood (not recorded which). These receptors were collected from a young man who had recovered from COVID-19.

V gene TRBV7-2 combines with J gene TRBJ1-4; no definite D call. The CDR3 totals 15 residues. The germline V gene encodes CDR1 SGHTA and CDR2 FQGNSA. The ends were cut back, 6 bases at V and 0 bases at J, with 11 bases in the middle. Here the CDR3 reads CASSPRVTTNEKLFF. CDR3 in DNA: TGTGCCAGCAGTCCACGGGTAACAACTAATGAAAAACTGTTTTTT.

This sequence joins TRBV6-6 and TRBJ1-2; TRBD1 aligns across 7 bases. Germline CDR1 reads MNHNY; CDR2 reads SVGAGI (reference sequence). The V gene end was trimmed by 7 bases and the J gene end by 5 bases; junction bases not matched to a gene: 10. The CDR3 extends over 14 amino acids. For the CDR3, the DNA is TGTGCCAGCATTCTTAATACAGGGGATTATGGCTACACCTTC. Its translation is CASILNTGDYGYTF.

This chain joins TRBV28 and TRBJ2-2; D might be TRBD1 (6 bases). V was shortened by 10 bases and J by 6 bases, with 18 bases between the two germline ends. Germline CDR1 MDHEN, CDR2 SYDVKM. This CDR3 comprises 14 residues. Here the CDR3 DNA reads TGTGCCACCCTATTATCGGCAGGGGCCGGGGAGCTGTTTTTT. Translating gives CATLLSAGAGELFF.

This chain links TRBV9 with TRBJ2-7, with TRBD1 identical over 7 bases. V was clipped by 3 bases and J by 6 bases; unmatched bases: 3. This CDR3 is 12 amino acids long. Germline values: CDR1 SGDLS, CDR2 YYNGEE. This chain's CDR3 is CASSGAGGEQYF. The CDR3 DNA reads as TGTGCCAGCAGCGGCGCAGGGGGCGAGCAGTACTTC.

This chain connects TRBV3-1 (or the pseudogene TRBV3-2) to TRBJ2-5; the D is unclear. This CDR3 contains 12 residues. Germline values: CDR1 LGHDT, CDR2 YNNKEL (reference sequence). With 5 bases removed from V and 4 bases from J, the gap between germline ends came to 8 bases. CDR3 in amino acids: CASSAQSETQYF. The CDR3 DNA reads TGTGCCAGCAGCGCCCAGTCAGAGACCCAGTACTTC.

The V and J genes are TRBV6-5 and TRBJ2-1; possible D gene TRBD2, 6 bases. V dropped 4 bases and J dropped 9 bases, with 16 bases sitting between them. The germline V gene has CDR1 MNHEY and CDR2 SVGAGI. CDR3 size: 14 residues. CDR3 nucleotide sequence: TGTGCCAGCAGTTCTGTGGCGGGACTTGGTGAGCAGTTCTTC. Translating gives CASSSVAGLGEQFF.

The chain has TRBV19 and TRBJ2-1, with 12 bases lining up with TRBD1. J gave up 0 bases and V 5 bases, and 11 bases lay outside the gene matches. CDR1 LNHDA and CDR2 SQIVND come from the germline V gene (reference sequence). The CDR3 runs to 19 residues. CDR3 coding DNA: TGTGCCAGTAGTCTCAGCAGGGACAGGGGGCCCAGCTCCTACAATGAGCAGTTCTTC. Encoded protein: CASSLSRDRGPSSYNEQFF.

This clone has a single count. The genes are TRBV10-3 and TRBJ1-2, with D perhaps TRBD1 (5 bases). This CDR3 is 13 amino acids long. CDR1 and CDR2 from the germline V gene are ENHRY and SYGVKD. V was cut by 4 bases and J by 3 bases, with 9 bases left in between. CDR3: CAISARADYGYTF. The CDR3 DNA reads as TGTGCCATCAGTGCCAGGGCCGACTATGGCTACACCTTC.

The chain links TRBV27 to TRBJ1-1, with 11 bases aligning to TRBD1. Germline CDR1 and CDR2: MNHEY and SMNVEV (reference sequence). Trimming at V came to 3 bases and at J to 4 bases, leaving 10 bases not matched to a gene. There are 17 residues in the CDR3. In DNA, the CDR3 is TGTGCCAGCAGTTTCCGCACCGGGACAGGGGGGATCACTGAAGCTTTCTTT. This gives the protein CASSFRTGTGGITEAFF.

This sequence joins TRBV4-2 and TRBJ2-4, with 8 positions matching TRBD1. This CDR3 contains 15 residues. V was clipped by 1 base and J by 7 bases; unmatched bases: 6. Germline V gene sequence: CDR1 LGHNA, CDR2 YNFKEQ. CDR3 DNA: TGTGCCAGCAGCCAAGTAGGACAGGGAGGCAACATTCAGTACTTC. It yields the protein CASSQVGQGGNIQYF.

This clone occurred once. V is TRBV5-8 and J is TRBJ1-3, with a possible D match to TRBD1 (6 bases). The ends were cut back, 6 bases at V and 1 base at J, with 17 bases in the middle. The germline V gene encodes CDR1 SGHTS and CDR2 YDEGEE. The CDR3 is 16 residues long. The CDR3 region is CASTDIRGSSGNTIYF. The CDR3 DNA sequence: TGTGCCAGCACCGACATCAGGGGCAGTTCTGGAAACACCATATATTTT.

This clone was detected a few times. V usage is TRBV7-9 and J usage is TRBJ1-1, with D perhaps TRBD1 (6 bases). Deletions cut 5 bases from V and 0 bases from J, with 19 bases between. CDR1 and CDR2 from the germline V gene are SEHNR and FQNEAQ (reference sequence). CDR3 length equals 17 residues. For the CDR3, the DNA is TGTGCCAGCAGCCCTGAGGTCAGGGGTGGGATGAACACTGAAGCTTTCTTT. Translating gives CASSPEVRGGMNTEAFF.

The CDR3 DNA reads as TGTGCCAGCAGTGGTCGCGGAGACACTGAAGCTTTCTTT. Translation gives CASSGRGDTEAFF. This chain joins TRBV6-4 and TRBJ1-1; D is unresolved. CDR3 length: 13 amino acids. V lost 4 bases to trimming and J lost 3 bases, with 9 bases between them. The germline CDR1 and CDR2 sequences are MRHNA and SNTAGT.

The chain recombines TRBV2 with TRBJ2-5, with a weak D call TRBD2 (6 bases). The CDR3 has 15 amino acids. The V end lost 3 bases, the J end lost 6 bases, and 17 bases lay between the germline ends. Germline lookup yields CDR1 SNHLY and CDR2 FYNNEI. CDR3 protein: CASSDGGGSAKTQYF. The DNA for the CDR3 is TGTGCCAGCAGTGACGGAGGAGGGAGCGCGAAGACCCAGTACTTC. Supplemented by reference TRBV2 and TRBJ2-5, the full variable domain reads EPEVTQTPSHQVTQMGQEVILRCVPISNHLYFYWYRQILGQKVEFLVSFYNNEISEKSEIFDDQFSVERPDGSNFTLKIRSTKLEDSAMYFCASSDGGGSAKTQYFGPGTRLLVL.

This chain joins TRBV24-1 and TRBJ1-1; weak D call: TRBD1 (5 bases). The V gene's germline CDR1 is KGHDR and CDR2 SFDVKD. The V gene lost 7 bases and the J gene lost 7 bases, with 9 bases spanning the gap. The CDR3 extends over 11 amino acids. In DNA, the CDR3 is TGTGCCACCAGGGGGGGGAATGAAGCTTTCTTT. As protein: CATRGGNEAFF.

CDR3 bases: TGCAGCGTTGTTCAGGGACAGAACACTGAAGCTTTCTTT. Protein product: CSVVQGQNTEAFF. The chain carries TRBV29-1 and TRBJ1-1; D is possibly TRBD1 (6 bases). Germline V gene sequence: CDR1 SQVTM, CDR2 ANQGSEA. Trimming removed 4 bases at V and 1 base at J, with 10 bases between. This CDR3 comprises 13 residues.

On this clone: This sample includes further DNA sequences coding for the same CDR3. The chain couples TRBV2 to TRBJ1-2; D remains unclear. CDR1 is SNHLY and CDR2 is FYNNEI in the germline V gene. Deletions cut 1 base from V and 4 bases from J, with 4 bases between. This CDR3 spans 12 amino acids. Written as DNA, the CDR3 is TGTGCCAGCAGTGAAGGGGCCTATGGCTACACCTTC. This translates into CASSEGAYGYTF.

The chain combines TRBV5-1 with TRBJ2-7; 10 bases are shared with TRBD2. The germline gives CDR1 SGHRS, CDR2 YFSETQ. This CDR3 spans 16 amino acids. With V trimmed by 1 base and J by 6 bases, 10 bases remained unmatched. This chain's CDR3 is CASSLRLAGEPGEQYF. The CDR3 DNA reads as TGCGCCAGCAGCTTGAGGCTAGCGGGGGAACCGGGCGAGCAGTACTTC.

This chain connects TRBV6-1 to TRBJ1-3; perhaps TRBD1 as D (6 bases). V lost 0 bases to trimming and J lost 4 bases, with 16 bases between them. This CDR3 is built from 17 residues. From germline, CDR1 is MNHNS and CDR2 SASEGT. The CDR3 bases are TGTGCCAGCAGTGAAGCGCTAGGGGACATAGTCGGAAACACCATATATTTT. Protein product: CASSEALGDIVGNTIYF.

The V gene is TRBV28, the J gene TRBJ1-4; D is perhaps TRBD1 (6 bases). The CDR3 is 14 residues long. V lost 6 bases and J 0 bases, leaving 8 bases between the germline ends. Germline-derived CDR1 and CDR2 are MDHEN and SYDVKM. The CDR3 loop is CASRDSATNEKLFF. The CDR3 DNA sequence: TGTGCCAGCAGGGACAGTGCAACTAATGAAAAACTGTTTTTT.

The rearrangement uses TRBV7-9 and TRBJ1-1, with 7 bases that match TRBD1. Germline V gene lookup returns CDR1 SEHNR and CDR2 FQNEAQ (reference sequence). This CDR3 region has 15 residues. Losses at the gene ends were 5 bases for V and 1 base for J; bases not matched to a gene: 7. CDR3 in DNA: TGTGCCAGCAGCGATACGGGACAGTCGAACACTGAAGCTTTCTTT. It translates to CASSDTGQSNTEAFF.

The chain carries TRBV5-4 and TRBJ2-1; no definite D call. V lost 3 bases to trimming and J lost 4 bases, with 5 bases between them. The CDR3 loop spans 12 amino acids. Germline V gene sequence: CDR1 SGHNT, CDR2 YYREEE (reference sequence). CDR3 region: CASSSTYNEQFF. The CDR3 DNA sequence: TGTGCCAGCAGCTCGACATACAATGAGCAGTTCTTC.

This clone has just a few counts. The chain links TRBV27 to TRBJ2-2; 7 bases align to TRBD1. V gave up 5 bases and J gave up 1 base; unmatched junction bases: 4. Germline CDR1 is MNHEY and CDR2 is SMNVEV (reference sequence). The CDR3 has 15 residues. The CDR3 here is CASSPRQGNTGELFF. The CDR3 DNA sequence: TGTGCCAGCAGTCCCCGACAGGGGAACACCGGGGAGCTGTTTTTT.

This chain joins TRBV19 and TRBJ1-3, with D hard to call. The CDR3 has 15 residues. V was cut by 1 base and J by 0 bases, with 7 bases left in between. The germline V gene encodes CDR1 LNHDA and CDR2 SQIVND (reference sequence). In nucleotides, the CDR3 is TGTGCCAGTAGTATAGGAGGAGCCTCTGGAAACACCATATATTTT. This codes for CASSIGGASGNTIYF.

V is TRBV24-1 and J is TRBJ2-5; TRBD2 matches 13 bases. V trimming: 7 bases; J trimming: 4 bases; junction bases outside the gene matches: 14. This CDR3 region has 18 residues. Germline V lookup: CDR1 KGHDR, CDR2 SFDVKD. This CDR3 reads CATSDSTSGRFWGETQYF. CDR3 DNA sequence: TGTGCCACCAGCGACTCGACTAGCGGGAGGTTTTGGGGAGAGACCCAGTACTTC.

V usage is TRBV6-5 and J usage is TRBJ2-1; TRBD2 matches 11 bases. The CDR3 covers 15 residues. With V trimmed by 4 bases and J by 12 bases, 11 bases remained unmatched. Germline CDR1 reads MNHEY; CDR2 reads SVGAGI. CDR3 loop: CASSFGEGLAGGQFF. The DNA of the CDR3 is TGTGCCAGCAGTTTCGGGGAGGGCCTAGCGGGAGGGCAGTTCTTC.

V is TRBV5-1 and J is TRBJ2-3; 11 bases line up with TRBD1. The CDR3 has 18 residues. The V gene's germline CDR1 is SGHRS and CDR2 YFSETQ. Germline trimming cut 4 bases from V and 3 bases from J; bases unmatched to any gene: 13. In DNA, the CDR3 is TGCGCCAGCAGCCCAACCCGCGGAGGGACAGGGGGGACAGATACGCAGTATTTT. Its protein product is CASSPTRGGTGGTDTQYF.

The chain recombines TRBV27 with TRBJ2-5, with unresolved D. Germline V lookup: CDR1 MNHEY, CDR2 SMNVEV (reference sequence). V gave up 3 bases and J gave up 2 bases, with 13 bases separating them. This CDR3 spans 15 amino acids. The CDR3 region has the DNA TGTGCCAGCAGTTTCACGGCAGGCACACAAGAGACCCAGTACTTC. Translated: CASSFTAGTQETQYF.

This clone was picked up one time. The chain has TRBV19 and TRBJ1-2; 8 bases fit TRBD1. Losses at the gene ends were 7 bases for V and 5 bases for J; bases not matched to a gene: 12. In germline, CDR1 is LNHDA, CDR2 SQIVND (reference sequence). This CDR3 comprises 15 residues. In DNA form, the CDR3 reads TGTGCCAGTACTAGAGACAGGGGAGATTGGTATGGCTACACCTTC. Its protein product is CASTRDRGDWYGYTF.

J is TRBJ2-1 and V is TRBV2; TRBD2 is a possible D gene (7 bases). This CDR3 is 14 amino acids long. In germline, CDR1 is SNHLY, CDR2 FYNNEI. The V and J ends lost 3 bases and 8 bases respectively, with 14 bases between them. CDR3 DNA: TGTGCCAGCAGTGATACAGTAGGGGGGGATGAGCAGTTCTTC. It encodes CASSDTVGGDEQFF.